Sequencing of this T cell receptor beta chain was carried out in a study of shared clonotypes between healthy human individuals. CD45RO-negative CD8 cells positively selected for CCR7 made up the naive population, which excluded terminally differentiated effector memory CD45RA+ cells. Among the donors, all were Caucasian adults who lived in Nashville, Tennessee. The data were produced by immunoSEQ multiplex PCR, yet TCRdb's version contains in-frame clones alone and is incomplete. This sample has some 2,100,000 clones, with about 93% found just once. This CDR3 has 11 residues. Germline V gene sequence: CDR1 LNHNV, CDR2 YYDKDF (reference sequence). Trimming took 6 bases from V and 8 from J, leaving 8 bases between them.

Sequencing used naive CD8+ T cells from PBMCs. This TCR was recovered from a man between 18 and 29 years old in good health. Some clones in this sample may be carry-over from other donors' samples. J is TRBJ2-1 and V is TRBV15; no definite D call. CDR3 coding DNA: TGTGCCACCAGAGGCGGACATGAGCAGTTCTTC. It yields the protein CATRGGHEQFF. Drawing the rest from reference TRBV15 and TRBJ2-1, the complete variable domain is DAMVIQNPRYQVTQFGKPVTLSCSQTLNHNVMYWYQQKSSQAPKLLFHYYDKDFNNEADTPDNFQSRRPNTSFCFLDIRSPGLGDTAMYLCATRGGHEQFFGPGTRLTVL.